The 4 T cell receptor beta chains below come from one sample, sequenced in a study of shared clonotypes between healthy human individuals. Using immunoSEQ multiplex PCR, the repertoire was profiled, and TCRdb retains in-frame clones only, with some absent. Of 2 million to 2.5 million clones detected, about 92% appear once; the ten largest clones hold around 1.7%. CD45RO negativity and positive selection for CCR7 defined naive CD8 cells, a population that excluded terminally differentiated effector memory CD45RA+ cells. Source material: naive CD8+ T cells from PBMCs. These receptors were collected from a man aged 18-30 years in good health. Some clones in this sample may be carry-over from other donors' samples.

This clone occurred once. The J gene is TRBJ1-2, the V gene TRBV27, with 7 bases fitting TRBD1. The V gene end was trimmed by 4 bases and the J gene end by 8 bases; junction bases not matched to a gene: 10. Germline CDR1 MNHEY, CDR2 SMNVEV (reference sequence). The CDR3 loop spans 14 amino acids. This CDR3 is CASSYRAGGWGYTF. The CDR3 DNA reads as TGTGCCAGCAGTTACCGGGCAGGGGGTTGGGGCTACACCTTC.

The V and J genes are TRBV6-4 and TRBJ2-1, with 10 bases matching TRBD2. This CDR3 has 15 amino acids. Trimming at V came to 4 bases and at J to 8 bases, leaving 8 bases not matched to a gene. Germline lookup yields CDR1 MRHNA and CDR2 SNTAGT. As DNA, the CDR3 is TGTGCCAGCAGTGCCCGGCTAGCGGGAGTGTATGAGCAGTTCTTC. Protein: CASSARLAGVYEQFF.

This rearrangement joins TRBV11-2 to TRBJ2-7, with D hard to call. The V gene's germline CDR1 is SGHAT and CDR2 FQNNGV. The CDR3 loop spans 14 amino acids. Trimming removed 7 bases at V and 3 bases at J, with 16 bases between. The CDR3 DNA sequence: TGTGCCAGCACCTCCCGTGGCAGGAGCTACGAGCAGTACTTC. Translation: CASTSRGRSYEQYF.

The chain carries TRBV7-6 and TRBJ1-4; no definite D call. The CDR3 is 11 residues long. V lost 6 bases and J lost 7, with 6 bases in between. Per germline, CDR1 SGHVS and CDR2 FNYEAQ. Here the CDR3 reads CASRGSEKLFF. In DNA form, the CDR3 reads TGTGCCAGCAGGGGGAGTGAAAAACTGTTTTTT.